The sequence of this TCR beta chain was determined in a study of CD8 T cells in Susac syndrome. The CDR3 sequence is 13 residues long. The V end lost 4 bases, the J end lost 1 base, and 8 bases lay between the germline ends. Germline V lookup: CDR1 MNHEY, CDR2 SMNVEV (reference sequence). Random hexamers served to reverse transcribe about 0.45 to 1 ug RNA. TCRdb recomputed calls from the immunoSEQ multiplex PCR reads with MiXCR, one row per CDR3 protein. The sample holds about 90,000 distinct CDR3 sequences, approximately 96% seen once. The specimen was CD8+ T cells from PBMCs. This receptor was obtained from a human donor with Susac syndrome. The J gene is TRBJ2-7, the V gene TRBV27; D is possibly TRBD2 (5 bases). The CDR3 spells CASSYRESYEQYF. The CDR3 nucleotides read TGTGCCAGCAGTTACCGGGAATCCTACGAGCAGTACTTC.